The source of this TCR beta chain is a study of human T cells and chemical hapten exposure. This clonotype occurred a few times. TCRdb processed the RACE reads anew with MiXCR; each CDR3 protein has one entry. This sample carries around 160,000 distinct CDR3 sequences, roughly 14% of them seen once, and the ten largest clones take about 1.7%. V was shortened by 1 base and J by 5 bases, with 5 bases between the two germline ends. Germline assignment: CDR1 DFQATT and CDR2 SNEGSKA (reference sequence). This CDR3 region has 11 residues. Time point indicated: patch test 1, 2 weeks after DPC sensitization. The treatment denotes: therapeutic diphenylcyclopropenone sensitization with weekly scalp DPC.

This sequence was found in a young woman with alopecia areata. Some clones in this sample may be carry-over from other donors' samples. The sample here was whole blood, taken in connection with sensitization to the hapten diphenylcyclopropenone (DPC). The chain recombines TRBV20-1 with TRBJ2-5; no clear D gene. The CDR3 nucleotides are TGCAGTGCTAGAGCTGGGGAGACCCAGTACTTC. It translates to CSARAGETQYF.